This T cell receptor beta chain derives from a study of cytomegalovirus exposure and HLA in healthy donors. Study-wide findings and caveats: Most TCR sequences were seen very rarely across donors, but some public TCRs occurred in many. In vitro work confirmed that a few CMV-associated chains recognize CMV antigens.

The method was immunoSEQ multiplex PCR; TCRdb's version includes in-frame clones alone and lacks a portion of them. The data contain fewer than 90,000 clones, approximately 93% of them seen just once; the ten biggest clones take up approximately 3.4%. About this clone: The antigen is not known.

V gave up 2 bases and J gave up 4 bases; unmatched junction bases: 8. This CDR3 comprises 16 residues. The germline CDR1 and CDR2 sequences are MDHEN and SYDVKM. Specimen: PBMCs. The J gene is TRBJ2-7, the V gene TRBV28; 10 nucleotides line up with TRBD1. This sequence was found in a woman younger than 30 in good health and CMV-seropositive. The CDR3 here is CASSLLQGQGRYEQYF. The CDR3 region has the DNA TGTGCCAGCAGTTTACTCCAGGGACAGGGGCGGTACGAGCAGTACTTC.